The 8 T cell receptor beta chains given below trace back to one sample, sequenced in a study of CD8 T cells in ankylosing spondylitis. MiXCR, run by TCRdb on the 5' RACE reads, gives a single entry per CDR3 protein. The data contain roughly 180,000 distinct CDR3 sequences, 10% to 15% of them singletons. The source material was blood, either unsorted or a sorted T cell fraction (not recorded which). These receptors were collected from a female donor with ankylosing spondylitis or in good health (not recorded which).

A few counts support this clonotype. The chain combines TRBV7-8 with TRBJ2-5; D is ambiguous. CDR3 length: 13 amino acids. Germline-derived CDR1 and CDR2 are SGHVS and FQNEAQ. The V end lost 2 bases, the J end lost 5 bases, and 9 bases lay between the germline ends. CDR3 residues: CASSLRALETQYF. DNA of the CDR3: TGTGCCAGCAGCTTAAGGGCACTGGAGACCCAGTACTTC.

This clonotype was seen repeatedly, ten times or more. V usage is TRBV7-9 and J usage is TRBJ2-1; D gene unclear. Per the germline V gene, CDR1 is SEHNR and CDR2 is FQNEAQ (reference sequence). This CDR3 is built from 17 residues. V gave up 6 bases and J gave up 0 bases, with 18 bases separating them. CDR3 in DNA: TGTGCCAGCAGTTCTAGGGTTTGGGAAAGCTCCTACAATGAGCAGTTCTTC. This sequence encodes CASSSRVWESSYNEQFF.

This clonotype has only a few counts. V gene TRBV6-1 combines with J gene TRBJ2-3; tentative D call: TRBD2 (6 bases). CDR3 length: 13 amino acids. Germline V gene sequence: CDR1 MNHNS, CDR2 SASEGT. V was cut by 2 bases and J by 6 bases, with 9 bases left in between. For the CDR3, the DNA is TGTGCCAGCAGTGAAAGGCTAGCGGATACGCAGTATTTT. This translates into CASSERLADTQYF.

This clonotype occurred many times. The V gene is TRBV9, the J gene TRBJ2-1; 13 nucleotides agree with TRBD2. CDR1 and CDR2 (germline): SGDLS, YYNGEE. Trimming took 1 base from V and 8 from J; bases not matched to a gene: 3. The length of the CDR3 is 15 residues. In DNA form, the CDR3 reads TGTGCCAGCAGCGTAAGGACTAGCGGGAGTGATGAGCAGTTCTTC. Translating it yields CASSVRTSGSDEQFF.

The rearrangement joins TRBV5-6 to TRBJ2-1; D may be TRBD2 (5 bases). This CDR3 comprises 16 residues. V was cut by 2 bases and J by 5 bases, with 17 bases left in between. The germline V gene has CDR1 SGHDT and CDR2 YYEEEE. The chain's CDR3 is CASSFQPGMVDNEQFF. For the CDR3, the DNA is TGTGCCAGCAGCTTTCAACCCGGGATGGTCGACAATGAGCAGTTCTTC.

The sample holds many counts of this clonotype. The genes are TRBV12-3 or TRBV12-4 and TRBJ1-4; possible D gene TRBD1, 5 bases. The CDR3 runs 14 residues. V was trimmed by 3 bases and J by 8 bases, leaving 13 bases between them. Written as DNA, the CDR3 is TGTGCCAGCAGTTTCAGGGTTATAAACGAAAAACTGTTTTTT. Translated, it gives CASSFRVINEKLFF.

This clonotype was seen ten or more times. The genes are TRBV4-3 and TRBJ2-1; 9 bases agree with TRBD2. V trimming: 4 bases; J trimming: 5 bases; junction bases outside the gene matches: 6. Per germline, CDR1 LGHNA and CDR2 YSLEER. The CDR3 runs to 15 residues. CDR3 nucleotide sequence: TGCGCCAGCAGCCGTATAGCGGGAGTGGACAATGAGCAGTTCTTC. It encodes CASSRIAGVDNEQFF.

This clonotype was counted many times. The J gene is TRBJ2-1, the V gene TRBV9; TRBD1 agrees at 9 bases. Per germline, CDR1 SGDLS and CDR2 YYNGEE. J lost 8 bases, V lost 0 bases, and 12 bases had no gene match. This CDR3 spans 17 amino acids. CDR3 sequence: CASSVAPRGQGFHEQFF. CDR3 bases: TGTGCCAGCAGCGTAGCCCCGAGGGGACAGGGATTCCATGAGCAGTTCTTC. The entire variable domain, with the rest obtained from reference TRBV9 and TRBJ2-1, is as follows: DSGVTQTPKHLITATGQRVTLRCSPRSGDLSVYWYQQSLDQGLQFLIQYYNGEERAKGNILERFSAQQFPDLHSELNLSSLELGDSALYFCASSVAPRGQGFHEQFFGPGTRLTVL.